The rows below give T cell receptor beta chains drawn from one sample of a study of CD8 T cells in Susac syndrome. A single record per CDR3 protein comes from TCRdb applying MiXCR to the immunoSEQ multiplex PCR reads. The sample has about 130,000 distinct CDR3 sequences, approximately 95% seen once; the top ten hold more than 0.15%. Sequencing input: CD8+ T cells from PBMCs. All receptors derive from a human donor with Susac syndrome. Both conserved end residues are part of each CDR3. A D gene is named only where the DNA matches it firmly. Clone size is not always given. Where it is, it says once, few, many or a class for expanded clones.

v_call	clone_size	d_call	j_call	cdr3_nt	cdr3_aa
TRBV6-5	-	TRBD1	TRBJ1-1	TGTGCCAGCAGTCGTCCCGGGACAGGGGCTGAAGCTTTCTTT	CASSRPGTGAEAFF
TRBV18	-	-	TRBJ2-7	TGTGCCAGCTCACCCCCGGACAGCTACGAGCAGTACTTC	CASSPPDSYEQYF
TRBV29-1	once	TRBD2	TRBJ2-1	TGCAGCGTTGCCTCGAATAGGGGTAGCGGGAGGGCAGAGGGCAATGAGCAGTTCTTC	CSVASNRGSGRAEGNEQFF
TRBV5-1	-	-	TRBJ1-1	TGCGCCAGCAGCTTCGGACGAGAAGCTTTCTTT	CASSFGREAFF
TRBV3-1	-	-	TRBJ2-7	TGTGCCAGCAGCGGTGACGGAGACGAGGGGGAGCAGTACTTC	CASSGDGDEGEQYF
TRBV11-2	-	-	TRBJ2-5	TGTGCCAGCAGCCCTTGGGCGCGAGAGACCCAGTACTTC	CASSPWARETQYF
TRBV7-6	-	-	TRBJ1-1	TGTGCCAGCAGCGCGGTGAGAGGTGTCACTGAAGCTTTCTTT	CASSAVRGVTEAFF
TRBV9	-	-	TRBJ2-2	TGTGCCAGCAGCGTAGTAATCGGAGGTAGACAGGTTGGGACCGGGGAGCTGTTTTTT	CASSVVIGGRQVGTGELFF
TRBV6-1	-	TRBD2	TRBJ2-7	TGTGCCAGCAGTGAAATTGCTAGCGGGGCCTACGAGCAGTACTTC	CASSEIASGAYEQYF
TRBV19	-	-	TRBJ1-2	TGTGCCACCCGTCTAGGTGGGGATGGCTACACCTTC	CATRLGGDGYTF
TRBV6-1	-	TRBD1	TRBJ2-7	TGTGCCAGCAGTGAATTAGACGGGACAGGGTCCGAGCAGTACTTC	CASSELDGTGSEQYF
TRBV12-5	-	TRBD2	TRBJ2-3	TGTGCTAGTGGTTTGGTCGCCGGACTAGGGACAGATACGCAGTATTTT	CASGLVAGLGTDTQYF
TRBV7-6	-	TRBD1	TRBJ1-4	TGTGCCAGCAGCAGGGAGGGGGCCACGAATGAAAAACTGTTTTTT	CASSREGATNEKLFF
TRBV29-1	-	-	TRBJ1-2	TGCAGCGTTGAAAACAGAGGGACTTATGGCTACACCTTC	CSVENRGTYGYTF
TRBV27	once	-	TRBJ1-1	TGTGCCAGTGGGATGGGGGACACTGAAGCTTTCTTT	CASGMGDTEAFF
TRBV3-1	-	-	TRBJ2-2	TGTGCCAGCAGCCAAGATTTCGAGAACACCGGGGAGCTGTTTTTT	CASSQDFENTGELFF
TRBV29-1	-	-	TRBJ2-2	TGCAGCGTTTTCGACGGGAAGGGGACCGGGGAGCTGTTTTTT	CSVFDGKGTGELFF
TRBV21-1	-	-	TRBJ2-7	TGTGCCAGCAGCACGAACGACAGGGCTATGGCCGAGCAGTACTTC	CASSTNDRAMAEQYF
TRBV5-1	-	-	TRBJ1-1	TGCGCCAGCAGCTTGCCCCCGGACACTGAAGCTTTCTTT	CASSLPPDTEAFF
TRBV27	-	-	TRBJ2-1	TGTGCCAGCAGTTTACAGGACCCCCGTTCCTACAATGAGCAGTTCTTC	CASSLQDPRSYNEQFF
TRBV27	-	TRBD2	TRBJ2-5	TGTGCCAGCACACCCGGACTAGCGGGACGGCAAGAGACCCAGTACTTC	CASTPGLAGRQETQYF
TRBV24-1	-	TRBD1	TRBJ2-7	TGTGCCACCAGTGATGGGACAGGCTACGAGCAGTACTTC	CATSDGTGYEQYF
TRBV30	-	TRBD1	TRBJ1-1	TGTGCCTGGGGGACAGCCGAAGCTTTCTTT	CAWGTAEAFF
TRBV13	-	TRBD2	TRBJ2-1	TGTGCCAGCAGCGACGGACTAGGAAAACTCAATGAGCAGTTCTTC	CASSDGLGKLNEQFF
TRBV15	-	TRBD1	TRBJ1-3	TGTGCCACCAGCAGAGTGCCCTCTGCTCAGGGGGTAGGCGGAAACACCATATATTTT	CATSRVPSAQGVGGNTIYF
TRBV27	-	-	TRBJ1-2	TGTGCCAGCATGGGAAAGACCCCGAAGGGGCTCGACTATGGCTACACCTTC	CASMGKTPKGLDYGYTF
TRBV14	-	TRBD2	TRBJ2-1	TGTGCCAGCAGCCAAGATCGGATGGGGGGGATCTACAATGAGCAGTTCTTC	CASSQDRMGGIYNEQFF
TRBV9	once	-	TRBJ2-7	TGTGCCAGCAGCCCCCCACAGGGCTATCCCTACGAGCAGTACTTC	CASSPPQGYPYEQYF
TRBV4-1	-	-	TRBJ2-5	TGCGCCAGCAGCCAAGATCGGCCAAGTGGAGAGACCCAGTACTTC	CASSQDRPSGETQYF
TRBV5-4	once	-	TRBJ1-1	TGTGCCAGCAGCTATGTGGGTGAAGCTTTCTTT	CASSYVGEAFF
TRBV6-5	-	TRBD1	TRBJ2-6	TGTGCCAGCAGTTTCGGACAGGGATCATCCTTTAGCTCTGGGGCCAACGTCCTGACTTTC	CASSFGQGSSFSSGANVLTF
TRBV7-2	-	TRBD2	TRBJ2-7	TGTGCCAGCAGCGGGACTAGCGGTACCTACGAGCAGTACTTC	CASSGTSGTYEQYF
TRBV20-1	-	-	TRBJ2-7	TGCAGTGCTACGGGACGGTTGATCTACGAGCAGTACTTC	CSATGRLIYEQYF
TRBV14	-	TRBD2	TRBJ2-1	TGTGCCAGCAGCCAAGGACTAGCGAGGAATGAGCAGTTCTTC	CASSQGLARNEQFF
TRBV13	-	TRBD2	TRBJ2-1	TGTGCCAGCAGCTCTAATCCCGGGACTAGTCGCTCCTACAATGAGCAGTTCTTC	CASSSNPGTSRSYNEQFF
TRBV28	-	-	TRBJ2-2	TGTGCCAGCAGTTTACTCCGTACTAGATCGGGCACCGGGGAGCTGTTTTTT	CASSLLRTRSGTGELFF
TRBV20-1	-	TRBD1	TRBJ2-3	TGCAGTGCTAGTTCCGGACAGGGAAGCACAGATACGCAGTATTTT	CSASSGQGSTDTQYF
TRBV12-3/TRBV12-4	few	-	TRBJ2-1	TGTGCCAGCACCCGGGTGCATGAGCAGTTCTTC	CASTRVHEQFF
TRBV27	-	-	TRBJ2-3	TGTGCCATCGGGTGGGATACGCAGTATTTT	CAIGWDTQYF
TRBV27	-	-	TRBJ2-4	TGTGCCAGCAGTTTATTTCTGGGGATGGGAGCCAAAAACATTCAGTACTTC	CASSLFLGMGAKNIQYF
TRBV6-5	-	TRBD1	TRBJ2-7	TGTGCCAGCAGTTACTCCCACGGACAGGTTGTCTACGAGCAGTACTTC	CASSYSHGQVVYEQYF
TRBV29-1	-	-	TRBJ1-1	TGCAGCGTTGAAGTTGGGGGGCCAGCTTTCTTT	CSVEVGGPAFF
TRBV30	-	-	TRBJ2-5	TGTGCCTGGGACCACTTCGGAGAGACCCAGTACTTC	CAWDHFGETQYF
TRBV29-1	once	-	TRBJ2-5	TGCAGCGTCTGGATCCAAGAGACCCAGTACTTC	CSVWIQETQYF
TRBV7-8	-	-	TRBJ2-5	TGTGCCAGCAGCCCTCAAAACAACCAAGAGACCCAGTACTTC	CASSPQNNQETQYF
TRBV7-9	-	-	TRBJ1-5	TGTGCCAGCAGACCCGATAGTAGTCAGCCCCAGCATTTT	CASRPDSSQPQHF
TRBV9	-	TRBD2	TRBJ2-1	TGTGCCAGCAGCGAGTGGACTAGCGGGGGCTTGAATGAGCAGTTCTTC	CASSEWTSGGLNEQFF
TRBV3-1	-	TRBD2	TRBJ2-2	TGTGCCAGCAGCTCCCGGGGGGCGACTAGCGGAAACCACACCGGGGAGCTGTTTTTT	CASSSRGATSGNHTGELFF
TRBV28	-	-	TRBJ2-7	TGTGCCAGCAGTCCAGGGTCCGAGCAGTACTTC	CASSPGSEQYF
TRBV20-1	-	-	TRBJ1-1	TGCAGTGCTAGAGCGGGACAAATAAACACTGAAGCTTTCTTT	CSARAGQINTEAFF
TRBV5-1	once	-	TRBJ2-1	TGCGCCAGCAGCCTGTCGGGTGGGAATGAGCAGTTCTTC	CASSLSGGNEQFF
TRBV6-2/TRBV6-3	-	TRBD2	TRBJ2-7	TGTGCCAGCAGTTACTCGGGAACTAGCGCCCACGAGCAGTACTTC	CASSYSGTSAHEQYF
TRBV19	once	TRBD1	TRBJ1-5	TGTGCCAGTAGTATCGGGACAGGAATGTTGGGTCAGCCCCAGCATTTT	CASSIGTGMLGQPQHF
TRBV7-9	once	TRBD2	TRBJ2-1	TGTGCCAGCAGCGGATCTAGCGGTTATTACAATGAGCAGTTCTTC	CASSGSSGYYNEQFF
TRBV28	-	-	TRBJ2-7	TGTGCCACCGAACAGGGCTCCCACGAGCAGTACTTC	CATEQGSHEQYF
TRBV27	-	-	TRBJ1-5	TGTGCCAGCGGGGTCGGGACTCAGCCCCAGCATTTT	CASGVGTQPQHF
TRBV5-1	once	-	TRBJ2-1	TGCGCCAGCAGGGAGGCGGATCTGAGCGCTATTGAGCAGTTCTTC	CASREADLSAIEQFF
TRBV3-1	-	-	TRBJ2-2	TGTGCCTCTGAGGAAACCGGGGAGCTGTTTTTT	CASEETGELFF
TRBV14	-	-	TRBJ2-1	TGTGCCAGCAGCCAAGACGGAGGGGAACACAATGAGCAGTTCTTC	CASSQDGGEHNEQFF
TRBV7-6	-	-	TRBJ2-7	TGTGCCAGCAGCTCCGCCAGGATCCACGAGCAGTACTTC	CASSSARIHEQYF